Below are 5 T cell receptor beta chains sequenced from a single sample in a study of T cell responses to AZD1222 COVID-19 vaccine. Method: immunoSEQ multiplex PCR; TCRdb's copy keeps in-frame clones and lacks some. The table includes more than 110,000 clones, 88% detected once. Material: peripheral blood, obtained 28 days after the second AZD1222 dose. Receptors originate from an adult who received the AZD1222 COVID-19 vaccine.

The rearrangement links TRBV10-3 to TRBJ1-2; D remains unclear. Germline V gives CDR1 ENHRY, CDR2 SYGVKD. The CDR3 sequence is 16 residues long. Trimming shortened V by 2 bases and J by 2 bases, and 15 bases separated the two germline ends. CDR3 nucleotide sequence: TGTGCCATCAGTGAGCCCGGGAGCTCAAGAAACTATGGCTACACCTTC. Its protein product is CAISEPGSSRNYGYTF.

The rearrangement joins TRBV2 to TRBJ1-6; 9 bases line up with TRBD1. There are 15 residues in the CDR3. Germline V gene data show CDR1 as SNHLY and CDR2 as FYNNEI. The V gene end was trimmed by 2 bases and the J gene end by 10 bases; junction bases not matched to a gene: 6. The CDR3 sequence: CASSELGQGRSPLHF. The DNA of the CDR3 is TGTGCCAGCAGTGAACTGGGACAGGGTCGATCACCCCTCCACTTT.

The CDR3 bases are TGTGCCAGCAGACCTGACAGGGTGAACACTGAAGCTTTCTTT. Protein sequence: CASRPDRVNTEAFF. V gene TRBV7-2 combines with J gene TRBJ1-1; 7 bases fit TRBD1. This CDR3 is 14 amino acids long. Trimming at V came to 6 bases and at J to 0 bases, leaving 4 bases not matched to a gene. CDR1 SGHTA and CDR2 FQGNSA come from the germline V gene.

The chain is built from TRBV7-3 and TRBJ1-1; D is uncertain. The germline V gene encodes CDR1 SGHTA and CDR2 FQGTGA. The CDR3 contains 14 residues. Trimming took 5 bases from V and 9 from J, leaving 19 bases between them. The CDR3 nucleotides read TGTGCCAGCAGCCAGGCCCCACTTAGGGATAAAGCTTTCTTT. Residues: CASSQAPLRDKAFF.

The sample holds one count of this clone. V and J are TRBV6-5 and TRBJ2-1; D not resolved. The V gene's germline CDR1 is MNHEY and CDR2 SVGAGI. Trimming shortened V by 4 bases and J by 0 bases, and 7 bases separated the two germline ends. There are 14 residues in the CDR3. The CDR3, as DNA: TGTGCCAGCAGTTCGGGTAGCTCCTACAATGAGCAGTTCTTC. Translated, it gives CASSSGSSYNEQFF.